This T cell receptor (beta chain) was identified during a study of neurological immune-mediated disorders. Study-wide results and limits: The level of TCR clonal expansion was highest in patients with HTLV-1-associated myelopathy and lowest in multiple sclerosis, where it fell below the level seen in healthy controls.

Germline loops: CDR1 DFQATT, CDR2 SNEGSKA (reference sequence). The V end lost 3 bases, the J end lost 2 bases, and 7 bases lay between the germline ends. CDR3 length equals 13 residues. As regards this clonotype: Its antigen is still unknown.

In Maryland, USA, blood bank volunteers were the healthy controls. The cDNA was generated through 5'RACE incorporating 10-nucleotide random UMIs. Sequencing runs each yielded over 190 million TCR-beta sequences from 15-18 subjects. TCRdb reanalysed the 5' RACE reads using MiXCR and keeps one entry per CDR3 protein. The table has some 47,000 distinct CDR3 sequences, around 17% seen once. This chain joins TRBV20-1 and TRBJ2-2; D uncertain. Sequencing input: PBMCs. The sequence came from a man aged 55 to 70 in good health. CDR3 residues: CSASHTNTGELFF. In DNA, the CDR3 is TGCAGTGCTAGTCACACCAACACCGGGGAGCTGTTTTTT.